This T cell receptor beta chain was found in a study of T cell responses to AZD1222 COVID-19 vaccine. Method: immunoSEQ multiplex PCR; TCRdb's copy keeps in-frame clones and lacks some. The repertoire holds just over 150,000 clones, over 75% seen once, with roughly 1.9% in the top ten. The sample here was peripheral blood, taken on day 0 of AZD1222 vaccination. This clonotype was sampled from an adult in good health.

The CDR3 region is CASSQGSGVKTGELFF. In nucleotides, the CDR3 is TGTGCCAGCAGCCAAGGTTCGGGGGTGAAGACCGGGGAGCTGTTTTTT. The chain recombines TRBV3-1 (or the pseudogene TRBV3-2) with TRBJ2-2; maybe TRBD2 (6 bases). Trimming left V 1 base short and J 5 bases short, with 14 bases between. There are 16 residues in the CDR3. Germline loops: CDR1 LGHDT, CDR2 YNNKEL (reference sequence).